This passage covers 8 T cell receptor beta chains from one sample sequenced in a study of blood T cell repertoires in COVID-19. The table came from immunoSEQ multiplex PCR; TCRdb's copy has only in-frame clones and leaves some out. This table has roughly 200,000 clones, about three quarters appearing once. Sequencing was done on a sample of peripheral blood. These receptors came from a woman in her 50s with active or convalescent COVID-19.

V is TRBV7-9 and J is TRBJ2-3, with TRBD2 matching over 7 bases. The CDR3 totals 15 residues. Germline lookup yields CDR1 SEHNR and CDR2 FQNEAQ (reference sequence). V shed 1 base and J 6 bases; nucleotides not matched to a gene: 7. The CDR3 sequence is CASSLELALADTQYF. The CDR3 region has the DNA TGTGCCAGCAGCTTAGAACTAGCGTTAGCGGATACGCAGTATTTT.

This chain joins TRBV11-2 and TRBJ1-2, with 12 bases identical to TRBD1. Germline V gene sequence: CDR1 SGHAT, CDR2 FQNNGV. V lost 5 bases, J lost 7 bases, and 8 bases stayed unmatched. The CDR3 length is 15 residues. This CDR3 is CASSPTGTGGSGYTF. The DNA of the CDR3 is TGTGCCAGCAGCCCCACGGGGACAGGGGGCTCTGGCTACACCTTC.

This rearrangement joins TRBV6-5 to TRBJ2-5; D gene ambiguous. The CDR3 runs 15 residues. Trimming removed 6 bases at V and 5 bases at J, with 19 bases between. CDR1 is MNHEY, CDR2 SVGAGI, per germline. The CDR3 DNA reads as TGTGCCAGCAGCCGCCTACAGAAACCTCCGGAGACCCAGTACTTC. Protein sequence: CASSRLQKPPETQYF.

The V and J genes are TRBV14 and TRBJ1-2, with 8 nucleotides matching TRBD1. Germline V CDR1 and CDR2: SGHDN, FVKESK. CDR3 size: 16 residues. Trimming removed 4 bases from V and 6 bases from J; junction bases left unmatched: 13. CDR3 residues: CASSPRSGRGRDGYTF. CDR3 coding DNA: TGTGCCAGCAGCCCCCGGAGTGGCAGGGGGCGAGATGGCTACACCTTC.

This sequence joins TRBV5-4 and TRBJ2-5; D gene ambiguous. Trimming took 0 bases from V and 0 from J, leaving 6 bases between them. This CDR3 has 14 residues. The germline V gene has CDR1 SGHNT and CDR2 YYREEE (reference sequence). For the CDR3, the DNA is TGTGCCAGCAGCTTGGACATATACCAAGAGACCCAGTACTTC. It specifies CASSLDIYQETQYF. The full variable domain, with the rest looked up from reference TRBV5-4 and TRBJ2-5, is ETGVTQSPTHLIKTRGQQVTLRCSSQSGHNTVSWYQQALGQGPQFIFQYYREEENGRGNFPPRFSGLQFPNYSSELNVNALELDDSALYLCASSLDIYQETQYFGPGTRLLVL.

J is TRBJ1-1 and V is TRBV7-2, with D perhaps matching TRBD1 (5 bases). This CDR3 is built from 14 residues. The germline gives CDR1 SGHTA, CDR2 FQGNSA. Trimming shortened V by 4 bases and J by 4 bases, and 13 bases separated the two germline ends. DNA of the CDR3: TGTGCCAGCAGCTCCGTACCCGGGGGCACTGAAGCTTTCTTT. Translating it yields CASSSVPGGTEAFF.

This rearrangement joins TRBV5-1 to TRBJ1-1; a weak D match, TRBD1 (5 bases). Germline V gives CDR1 SGHRS, CDR2 YFSETQ. CDR3 length equals 14 residues. The V end lost 0 bases, the J end lost 5 bases, and 11 bases lay between the germline ends. The DNA for the CDR3 is TGCGCCAGCAGCTTGGCCGGAGGGGTAACTGAAGCTTTCTTT. Translated, it gives CASSLAGGVTEAFF.

This sequence joins TRBV30 and TRBJ2-5; 8 bases agree with TRBD2. From germline, CDR1 is GTSNPN and CDR2 SVGIG (reference sequence). Germline trimming cut 2 bases from V and 0 bases from J; bases unmatched to any gene: 11. The CDR3 has 17 amino acids. The CDR3 sequence: CAWSYLSAGAYQETQYF. The CDR3 coding sequence is TGTGCCTGGAGTTACCTCTCAGCGGGGGCGTACCAAGAGACCCAGTACTTC.